The rows below give T cell receptor beta chains drawn from one sample of a study of blood T cell repertoires in COVID-19. Data came from immunoSEQ multiplex PCR; TCRdb stores just in-frame clones and leaves some out. The sample consists of tens of thousands of clones, around 80% of them appearing once. Material: peripheral blood. These TCRs come from a man in his sixties with acute or convalescent COVID-19. Each CDR3 is given with its conserved first and last residue. Each record gives: D gene, V gene, clone size, J gene, CDR3 DNA, CDR3 protein. A D gene is named only where the DNA matches it firmly. Clone size, where shown, is once, few, many, or a class for clones that have expanded.

d_call: TRBD1; v_call: TRBV19; clone_size: -; j_call: TRBJ2-3; cdr3_nt: TGTGCCACGAAGCCGGGACAGCGCACAGATACGCAGTATTTT; cdr3_aa: CATKPGQRTDTQYF
d_call: TRBD1; v_call: TRBV5-1; clone_size: few; j_call: TRBJ1-6; cdr3_nt: TGCGCCAGCAGCTTGGAGGACAGGAAATCCTCCTATAATTCACCCCTCCACTTT; cdr3_aa: CASSLEDRKSSYNSPLHF
d_call: TRBD1; v_call: TRBV5-1; clone_size: once; j_call: TRBJ2-7; cdr3_nt: TGCGCCAGTTCAAAGCAGTGGATGGGACAGGGAAACTACGAGCAGTACTTC; cdr3_aa: CASSKQWMGQGNYEQYF
d_call: -; v_call: TRBV7-6; clone_size: -; j_call: TRBJ1-5; cdr3_nt: TGTGCCAGCAGCTTAGCTTCGGGTGGCCTATATAGCAATCAGCCCCAGCATTTT; cdr3_aa: CASSLASGGLYSNQPQHF
d_call: -; v_call: TRBV10-3; clone_size: -; j_call: TRBJ1-5; cdr3_nt: TGTGCCTCGTACGATCGGAGCAATCAGCCCCAGCATTTT; cdr3_aa: CASYDRSNQPQHF
d_call: -; v_call: TRBV19; clone_size: -; j_call: TRBJ1-3; cdr3_nt: TGTGCCAGTAGGGGACAACACTCTGGAAACACCATATATTTT; cdr3_aa: CASRGQHSGNTIYF
d_call: -; v_call: TRBV3-1/TRBV3-2; clone_size: -; j_call: TRBJ2-5; cdr3_nt: TGTGCCAGCAGCCAAGGCCGGGGAAGGAAGACCCAGTACTTC; cdr3_aa: CASSQGRGRKTQYF
d_call: TRBD1; v_call: TRBV7-2; clone_size: few; j_call: TRBJ2-5; cdr3_nt: TGTGCCAGCAGCTTTCAGGGGGCGCCGACCCAGTACTTC; cdr3_aa: CASSFQGAPTQYF
d_call: TRBD2; v_call: TRBV19; clone_size: -; j_call: TRBJ2-3; cdr3_nt: TGTGCCAGTAAGATAACTAGCGAGGATACGCAGTATTTT; cdr3_aa: CASKITSEDTQYF
d_call: -; v_call: TRBV30; clone_size: -; j_call: TRBJ2-4; cdr3_nt: TGTGCCTGGGGGGAGCACTCGGCCAAAAACATTCAGTACTTC; cdr3_aa: CAWGEHSAKNIQYF
d_call: -; v_call: TRBV11-3; clone_size: -; j_call: TRBJ1-3; cdr3_nt: TGTGCCAGCAGCCTTGGGGGGAGCTCTGGAAACACCATATATTTT; cdr3_aa: CASSLGGSSGNTIYF
d_call: -; v_call: TRBV7-6; clone_size: -; j_call: TRBJ2-2; cdr3_nt: TGTGCCAGCAGCTCCGGTGACAGGCTCAGGACCGGGGAGCTGTTTTTT; cdr3_aa: CASSSGDRLRTGELFF
d_call: TRBD1; v_call: TRBV12-3/TRBV12-4; clone_size: few; j_call: TRBJ1-2; cdr3_nt: TGTGCCAGCAGCACAGGGGTCGGAGATGGCTACACCTTC; cdr3_aa: CASSTGVGDGYTF
d_call: TRBD1; v_call: TRBV27; clone_size: few; j_call: TRBJ2-7; cdr3_nt: TGTGCCAGCAGTTTAACCTGGACAGGGTGGCAGTACTTC; cdr3_aa: CASSLTWTGWQYF
d_call: -; v_call: TRBV4-1; clone_size: medium-sized; j_call: TRBJ1-5; cdr3_nt: TGCGCCAGCAGCCAAGATGGGGGGATTGGCAATCAGCCCCAGCATTTT; cdr3_aa: CASSQDGGIGNQPQHF
d_call: -; v_call: TRBV7-3; clone_size: once; j_call: TRBJ1-1; cdr3_nt: TGTGCCAGCAGCCCCGGACTGATGAACACTGAAGCTTTCTTT; cdr3_aa: CASSPGLMNTEAFF
d_call: -; v_call: TRBV4-2; clone_size: -; j_call: TRBJ1-2; cdr3_nt: TGTGCCAGCAGAGGGGCTAACTATGGCTACACCTTC; cdr3_aa: CASRGANYGYTF
d_call: -; v_call: TRBV30; clone_size: -; j_call: TRBJ1-2; cdr3_nt: TGTGCCTGGGGGCAGGGCGAGGGCTACACCTTC; cdr3_aa: CAWGQGEGYTF
d_call: TRBD2; v_call: TRBV7-9; clone_size: few; j_call: TRBJ2-1; cdr3_nt: TGTGCCAGCAGCCCCGTGGGCCTAGCGGGGAATGAGCAGTTCTTC; cdr3_aa: CASSPVGLAGNEQFF
d_call: -; v_call: TRBV5-5; clone_size: -; j_call: TRBJ1-2; cdr3_nt: TGTGCCAGCAGCTTGGCCGGGGGGCTCGGCTATGGCTACACCTTC; cdr3_aa: CASSLAGGLGYGYTF
d_call: TRBD1; v_call: TRBV2; clone_size: -; j_call: TRBJ1-1; cdr3_nt: TGTGCCAGCAGTGAATCAGGGGGCAAGAACACTGAAGCTTTCTTT; cdr3_aa: CASSESGGKNTEAFF
d_call: -; v_call: TRBV4-2; clone_size: -; j_call: TRBJ2-1; cdr3_nt: TGTGCCAGCAGCCAAGATGGAGACGGAGCGTACAATGAGCAGTTCTTC; cdr3_aa: CASSQDGDGAYNEQFF
d_call: TRBD2; v_call: TRBV5-1; clone_size: -; j_call: TRBJ2-7; cdr3_nt: TGCGCCAGCAAACCGGGACTAGCGGCCTTGAGCTCCTACGAGCAGTACTTC; cdr3_aa: CASKPGLAALSSYEQYF
d_call: TRBD1; v_call: TRBV19; clone_size: -; j_call: TRBJ1-6; cdr3_nt: TGTGCCAGTAGTATAATGACAGGGGGTTCACCCCTCCACTTT; cdr3_aa: CASSIMTGGSPLHF
d_call: TRBD1; v_call: TRBV7-9; clone_size: few; j_call: TRBJ1-2; cdr3_nt: TGTGCCAGCAGCAGGAACAGGGGACAGAACTATGGCTACACCTTC; cdr3_aa: CASSRNRGQNYGYTF
d_call: -; v_call: TRBV5-4; clone_size: -; j_call: TRBJ2-1; cdr3_nt: TGTGCCAGCAGCTCCAGGGGGAGGAGCAAAGTTACCTACAATGAGCAGTTCTTC; cdr3_aa: CASSSRGRSKVTYNEQFF
d_call: TRBD2; v_call: TRBV6-5; clone_size: few; j_call: TRBJ2-3; cdr3_nt: TGTGCCAGTTCACCGGGACTATATCTACATACGCAGTATTTT; cdr3_aa: CASSPGLYLHTQYF
d_call: -; v_call: TRBV9; clone_size: once; j_call: TRBJ2-7; cdr3_nt: TGTGCCAGCAGCGCGAACTCTAGACCCTACGAGCAGTACTTC; cdr3_aa: CASSANSRPYEQYF